Listed here are 2 T cell receptor beta chains from one sample, sequenced in a study of blood T cell repertoires in COVID-19. Sequenced by immunoSEQ multiplex PCR; TCRdb stores in-frame clones only, minus some. The sample shows tens of thousands of clones, 90% of them seen only once. Material: peripheral blood. The source is a man in his 60s with acute or convalescent COVID-19.

This clone has only one observation. The V and J genes are TRBV5-1 and TRBJ2-1; 10 nucleotides agree with TRBD1. Germline lookup yields CDR1 SGHRS and CDR2 YFSETQ. J lost 4 bases, V lost 4 bases, and 5 bases had no gene match. The CDR3 consists of 15 residues. CDR3 loop: CASSRSGQGYNEQFF. CDR3 nucleotide sequence: TGCGCCAGCAGCAGATCGGGACAGGGGTACAATGAGCAGTTCTTC.

The rearrangement joins TRBV19 to TRBJ1-5; D might be TRBD1 (5 bases). This CDR3 is 13 amino acids long. Trimming removed 7 bases from V and 6 bases from J, with 13 bases in between. Germline V gene data show CDR1 as LNHDA and CDR2 as SQIVND (reference sequence). CDR3 loop: CASKSGLGQPQHF. CDR3 DNA sequence: TGTGCCAGTAAATCAGGGTTAGGTCAGCCCCAGCATTTT.